A single T cell receptor (beta chain) is shown here with its context. The sample comes from a study of blood T cell dynamics during melanoma immunotherapy. The time point denotes: week 3, after first cycle of checkpoint inhibitor. TCRdb's copy holds only in-frame clones and misses some; the assay was immunoSEQ multiplex PCR. The data show around 20,000 clones, 70% to 90% seen once. The receptor comes from a human donor with melanoma. Here the sequenced sample was blood, taken from a patient treated with checkpoint blockade.

The CDR3 coding sequence is TGTGCCAGCAGCTCTAGAACGGGAGAGCCGAAATACTTC. It translates to CASSSRTGEPKYF. The chain employs TRBV7-9 and TRBJ2-5; tentatively, D is TRBD2 (6 bases). Germline values: CDR1 SEHNR, CDR2 FQNEAQ (reference sequence). The length of the CDR3 is 13 residues. V lost 4 bases and J lost 14, with 20 bases in between.